The T cell receptor (beta chain) under discussion was sequenced for a study of T cell responses to AZD1222 COVID-19 vaccine. CDR3 length equals 13 residues. V was cut by 2 bases and J by 3 bases, with 8 bases left in between. CDR1 SQVTM and CDR2 ANQGSEA come from the germline V gene. Assay: immunoSEQ multiplex PCR; the TCRdb copy retains only in-frame clones and omits some. The table lists around 90,000 clones, under 95% of them singletons, with around 5.2% in the top ten. A remark on this clone: What it recognizes is unknown.

Study-level points and caveats: It should be noted that donors were predominantly white British and more often female, and clonal diversity was possibly underestimated. Spike was spanned by vaccine-associated CD4 TCRs, which were dominant at 160-218 and 743-854. Regions left unmutated in variants are reportedly the target of nearly half of spike-specific TCRs. No day 14 peak samples; only post-peak repertoires were characterized.

The sequence came from an adult in good health. V and J are TRBV29-1 and TRBJ1-3; TRBD1 might be the D (6 bases). This sample comprised peripheral blood, obtained on day 0 of MenACWY control vaccination. The CDR3 is CSVENRVGNTIYF. CDR3 DNA sequence: TGCAGCGTTGAAAACAGGGTTGGAAACACCATATATTTT.